The clone carrying this T cell receptor beta chain was recorded a few times. Antigen unknown. This sample was taken from a study of cytomegalovirus exposure and HLA in healthy donors. At the level of the study: Of around 400 genotyped donors, about 80% grouped in the Caucasian-associated ancestry cluster. Broader study findings: Per published accounts, TCR beta sequences correctly predicted the HLA-A and HLA-B alleles of most subjects.

Germline V gene data show CDR1 as SEHNR and CDR2 as FQNEAQ (reference sequence). The junction had 4 bases not matched to a gene; V was cut back by 1 base and J by 5 bases. The CDR3 sequence is 15 residues long. PCR was performed using 60 Vbeta and 13 Jbeta primers. As handled by the study authors: About 11 million of the approximately 80 million unique TCR beta chains counted in a later analysis were shared. Sequencing was performed with immunoSEQ multiplex PCR; in TCRdb, only in-frame clones are kept and a portion is missing. V and J calls and clone size are as listed in that table; D and trimming were resolved from the DNA. The repertoire consists of approximately 170,000 clones, with about 80% occurring once and the leading ten covering approximately 9.8%.

This clonotype was obtained from a man between 18 and 29 years old in good health and CMV-seropositive. The sequenced sample consisted of PBMCs. V is TRBV7-9 and J is TRBJ1-4; 7 bases agree with TRBD1. The CDR3 DNA reads TGTGCCAGCAGCTTAGTAGCAGGGGGAAATGAAAAACTGTTTTTT. Translated: CASSLVAGGNEKLFF.